This T cell receptor (beta chain) is from a study of cytomegalovirus exposure and HLA in healthy donors. About this clone itself: Its antigen is unknown. The DNA is left out, because the CDR3 cannot be placed on it with certainty; the CDR3 is given as TCRdb lists it.

The PCR ran on 60 Vbeta and 13 Jbeta primers. How the authors handled the data: In a later analysis, the count reached 80 million or so unique TCR beta chains, with 10 million to 11 million shared. Profiling relied on immunoSEQ multiplex PCR, and the TCRdb table lists in-frame clones only, not all of them. That table supplies the V and J calls and clone size; D and trimming were determined from the DNA. The table for this sample gives 90,000 to 150,000 clones. General observations from the study: Across donors, presence/absence analyses took sequencing depth to be roughly uniform. Through in vitro validation, three CMV-associated chains were shown to be specific for CMV antigens. Most TCR sequences proved rare, with some public TCRs found in many donors.

CDR1 and CDR2 (germline): SGHRS, YFSETQ. The CDR3 is 15 amino acids in total, end residues counted. Source material: PBMCs. The receptor was isolated from a man in his late teens or twenties in good health and CMV-seronegative. V and J are TRBV5-1 and TRBJ2-5; the D call in the table, TRBD1, was not verified against the DNA. The CDR3 loop is CASSLEVGVGAIEDF.